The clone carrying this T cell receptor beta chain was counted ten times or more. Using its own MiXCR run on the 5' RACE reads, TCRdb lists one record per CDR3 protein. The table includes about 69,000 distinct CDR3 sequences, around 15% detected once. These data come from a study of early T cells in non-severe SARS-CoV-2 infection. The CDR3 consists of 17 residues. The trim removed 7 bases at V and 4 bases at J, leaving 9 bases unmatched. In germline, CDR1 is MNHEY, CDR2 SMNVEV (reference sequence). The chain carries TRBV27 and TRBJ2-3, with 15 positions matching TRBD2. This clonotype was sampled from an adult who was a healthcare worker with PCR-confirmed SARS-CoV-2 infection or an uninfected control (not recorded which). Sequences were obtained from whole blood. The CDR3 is CASTRGLAGGTADTQYF. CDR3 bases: TGTGCCAGCACCCGCGGACTAGCGGGGGGGACGGCAGATACGCAGTATTTT.